This paragraph covers one T cell receptor beta chain sequence. Trimming left V 6 bases short and J 2 bases short, with 14 bases between. The V gene's germline CDR1 is SGHAT and CDR2 FQNNGV. The CDR3 contains 15 residues. The data were taken from a study of blood T cell repertoires in COVID-19. Study-level background: Sites in the United States, Italy and Spain provided acute and convalescent COVID-19 samples. T cells, B-cell-depleted T cells, or PBMCs provided the cDNA or gDNA that served as material.

In the original processing: The authors estimated nucleated cell counts from reference gene primer amplification. This table comes from immunoSEQ multiplex PCR, and its TCRdb copy is limited to in-frame clones, with some not included. V and J calls and clone size come straight from that table; D and trimming were deduced from the DNA. The repertoire holds about 71,000 clones, with 90% as singletons. Material: peripheral blood. The TCR was taken from a woman under 30 with acute or convalescent COVID-19. V usage is TRBV11-2 and J usage is TRBJ2-1; weak D call: TRBD1 (6 bases). The CDR3 DNA reads TGTGCCAGCAGTCTCTCAGGGGCAGCCTACAATGAGCAGTTCTTC. Translating gives CASSLSGAAYNEQFF.